One T cell receptor beta chain is described in this entry. What it binds is not known. This table comes from immunoSEQ multiplex PCR, and its TCRdb copy is limited to in-frame clones, with some not included. The data show about 20,000 clones, roughly 84% seen once. This sample is drawn from a study of T cell therapy after organ transplantation. On the study more broadly: Responders numbered eight and nonresponders two among approximately ten patients.

Time point specified: 20-29 weeks after completion of therapy. Study-level points and caveats: Pretherapy CD8 clonality inversely correlated with its fold change after therapy.

CDR3 length equals 14 residues. The V and J ends lost 1 base and 2 bases respectively, with 8 bases between them. Germline assignment: CDR1 SGHAT and CDR2 FQNNGV. The chain carries TRBV11-2 and TRBJ1-2, with D possibly being TRBD1 (6 bases). The source is a human patient who had received a solid organ transplant and had CMV disease. Some T cells may have originated in the graft donor. Specimen: CD8+ T cells from blood, collected after autologous CMV-specific T cell therapy. The DNA of the CDR3 is TGTGCCAGCAGCTTAGCCGGGGGCAACTATGGCTACACCTTC. It encodes CASSLAGGNYGYTF. Supplemented by reference TRBV11-2 and TRBJ1-2, the full variable domain reads EAGVAQSPRYKIIEKRQSVAFWCNPISGHATLYWYQQILGQGPKLLIQFQNNGVVDDSQLPKDRFSAERLKGVDSTLKIQPAKLEDSAVYLCASSLAGGNYGYTFGSGTRLTVV.